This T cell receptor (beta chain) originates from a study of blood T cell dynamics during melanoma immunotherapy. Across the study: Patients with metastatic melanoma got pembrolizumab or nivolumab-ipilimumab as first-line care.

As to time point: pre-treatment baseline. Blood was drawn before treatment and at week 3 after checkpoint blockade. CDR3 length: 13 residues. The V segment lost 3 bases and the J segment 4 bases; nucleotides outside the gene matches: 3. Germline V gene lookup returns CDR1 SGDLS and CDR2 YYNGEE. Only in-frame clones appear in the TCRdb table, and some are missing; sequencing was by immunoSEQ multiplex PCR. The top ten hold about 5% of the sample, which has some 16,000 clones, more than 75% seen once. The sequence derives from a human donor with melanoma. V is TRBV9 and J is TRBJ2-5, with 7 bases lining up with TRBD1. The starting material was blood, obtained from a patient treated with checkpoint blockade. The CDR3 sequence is CASSEGGSETQYF. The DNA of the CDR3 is TGTGCCAGCAGCGAAGGGGGCTCAGAGACCCAGTACTTC.